This TCR beta chain was sequenced in a study of glioma-infiltrating T cells after dendritic cell vaccination. Study overall: Patients had newly diagnosed or recurrent glioblastoma and received dendritic cell vaccines. Between about 2002 and 2013, patients got autologous tumor lysate-pulsed dendritic cell vaccines. Study-wide points: TCR clonality showed no direct relationship with survival.

TCRB CDR3 was amplified from 2 ug genomic DNA or less. Sequencing used immunoSEQ multiplex PCR; TCRdb keeps in-frame clones, though not all of them. The sample contains around 60,000 clones, around nine tenths of which appear only once. Notes on this clone: The antigen remains unidentified.

V gave up 3 bases and J gave up 1 base, with 9 bases separating them. From germline, CDR1 is SGHTA and CDR2 FQGTGA. The CDR3 is 14 residues long. The time point denotes: after dendritic cell vaccination, including at tumor progression/relapse. The V gene is TRBV7-3, the J gene TRBJ2-5; D not certain. The source was blood, collected after dendritic cell vaccination. The TCR was taken from a human donor with glioblastoma. DNA of the CDR3: TGTGCCAGCAGCTTCTACGCGAGCCAAGAGACCCAGTACTTC. Protein: CASSFYASQETQYF.